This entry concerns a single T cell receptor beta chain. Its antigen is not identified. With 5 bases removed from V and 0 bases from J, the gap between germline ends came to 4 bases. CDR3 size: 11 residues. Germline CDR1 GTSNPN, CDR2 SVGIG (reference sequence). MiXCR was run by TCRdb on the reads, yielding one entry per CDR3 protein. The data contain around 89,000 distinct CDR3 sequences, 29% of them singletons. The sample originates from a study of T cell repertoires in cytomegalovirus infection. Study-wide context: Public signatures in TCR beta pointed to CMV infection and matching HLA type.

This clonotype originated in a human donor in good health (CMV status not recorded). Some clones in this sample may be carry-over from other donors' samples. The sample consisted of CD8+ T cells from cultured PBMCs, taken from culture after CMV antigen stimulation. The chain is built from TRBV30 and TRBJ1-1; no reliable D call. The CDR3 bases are TGTGCCTGGTCAGTGAACACTGAAGCTTTCTTT. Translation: CAWSVNTEAFF. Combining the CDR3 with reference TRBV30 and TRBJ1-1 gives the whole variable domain SQTIHQWPATLVQPVGSPLSLECTVEGTSNPNLYWYRQAAGRGLQLLFYSVGIGQISSEVPQNLSASRPQDRQFILSSKKLLLSDSGFYLCAWSVNTEAFFGQGTRLTVV.